The following is a TCR beta chain sequence with its context. V was clipped by 7 bases and J by 1 base, with 17 bases between them. CDR3 size: 15 residues. Per germline, CDR1 MNHEY and CDR2 SMNVEV (reference sequence). The sample comes from a study of cytotoxic CD8 clonotypes in ibrutinib-treated CLL. Investigators sought sequencing depths of between 1 in 200,000 and 1 in 1 million T cells. Profiled with immunoSEQ multiplex PCR; TCRdb holds only in-frame clones, not every one. The data show around 300,000 clones, just under 80% seen once. Frozen-stored PBMCs produced approximately 1.9 micrograms of genomic DNA for TCR beta libraries.

The sample here was PBMCs, taken before ibrutinib treatment. The receptor was isolated from a human donor with chronic lymphocytic leukemia. The J gene is TRBJ2-7, the V gene TRBV27; D gene ambiguous. CDR3 amino acids: CASILRTVRSYEQYF. In DNA form, the CDR3 reads TGTGCCAGCATTCTCCGGACGGTTAGGTCCTACGAGCAGTACTTC.